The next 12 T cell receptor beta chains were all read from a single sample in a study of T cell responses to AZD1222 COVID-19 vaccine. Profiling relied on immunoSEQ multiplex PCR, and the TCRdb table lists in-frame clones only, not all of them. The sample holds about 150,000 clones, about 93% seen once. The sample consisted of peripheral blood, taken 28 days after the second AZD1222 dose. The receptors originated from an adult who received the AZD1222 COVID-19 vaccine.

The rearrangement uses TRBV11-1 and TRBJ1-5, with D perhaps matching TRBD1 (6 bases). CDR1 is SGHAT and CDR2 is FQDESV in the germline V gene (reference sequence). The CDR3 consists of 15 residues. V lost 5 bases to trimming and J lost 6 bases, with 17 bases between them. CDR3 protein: CASSPGGGDAQPQHF. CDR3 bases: TGTGCCAGCAGCCCGGGGGGGGGCGATGCTCAGCCCCAGCATTTT.

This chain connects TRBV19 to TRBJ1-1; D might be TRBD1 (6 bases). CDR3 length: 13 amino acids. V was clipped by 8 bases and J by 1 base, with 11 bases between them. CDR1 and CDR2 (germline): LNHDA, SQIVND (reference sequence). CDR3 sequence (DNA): TGTGCCAGTCTGACAGGACCGAACACTGAAGCTTTCTTT. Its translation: CASLTGPNTEAFF.

CDR3 sequence reads: CATRPLGAPLNTEAFF. CDR3 DNA sequence: TGTGCCACCAGACCCCTTGGGGCCCCGTTGAACACTGAAGCTTTCTTT. The chain uses TRBV15 and TRBJ1-1, with D possibly being TRBD1 (5 bases). The germline CDR1 and CDR2 sequences are LNHNV and YYDKDF (reference sequence). V gave up 6 bases and J gave up 0 bases, with 17 bases separating them. CDR3 length equals 16 residues.

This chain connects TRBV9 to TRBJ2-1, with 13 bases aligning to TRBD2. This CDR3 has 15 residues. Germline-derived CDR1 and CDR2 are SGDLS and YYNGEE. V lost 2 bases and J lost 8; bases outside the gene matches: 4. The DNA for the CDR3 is TGTGCCAGCAGCGTGCGGACTAGCGGGGGTGATGAGCAGTTCTTC. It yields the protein CASSVRTSGGDEQFF.

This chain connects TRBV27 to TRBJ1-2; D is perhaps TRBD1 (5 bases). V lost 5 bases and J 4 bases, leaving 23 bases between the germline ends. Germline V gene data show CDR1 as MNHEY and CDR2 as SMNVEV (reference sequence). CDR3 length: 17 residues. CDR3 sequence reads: CASSPTPGPSSRYGYTF. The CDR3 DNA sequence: TGTGCCAGCAGTCCGACGCCAGGGCCGTCGAGTCGCTATGGCTACACCTTC.

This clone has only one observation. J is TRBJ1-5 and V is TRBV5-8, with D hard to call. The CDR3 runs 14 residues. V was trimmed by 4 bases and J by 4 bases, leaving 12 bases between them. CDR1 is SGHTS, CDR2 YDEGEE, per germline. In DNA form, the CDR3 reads TGTGCCAGCAGCCTGCTAGGAGGGAATCAGCCCCAGCATTTT. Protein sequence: CASSLLGGNQPQHF.

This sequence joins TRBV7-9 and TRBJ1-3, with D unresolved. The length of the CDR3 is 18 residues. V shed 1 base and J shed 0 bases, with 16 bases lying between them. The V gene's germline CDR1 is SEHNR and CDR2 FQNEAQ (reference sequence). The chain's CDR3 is CASSLGLGLTISGNTIYF. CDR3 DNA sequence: TGTGCCAGCAGCTTAGGATTAGGGCTGACCATCTCTGGAAACACCATATATTTT.

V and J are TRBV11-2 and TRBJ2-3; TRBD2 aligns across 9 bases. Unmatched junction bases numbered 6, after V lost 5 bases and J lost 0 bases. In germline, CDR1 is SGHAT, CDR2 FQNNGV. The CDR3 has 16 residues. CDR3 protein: CASSETGLASTDTQYF. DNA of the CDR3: TGTGCCAGCAGCGAGACGGGACTAGCTAGCACAGATACGCAGTATTTT.

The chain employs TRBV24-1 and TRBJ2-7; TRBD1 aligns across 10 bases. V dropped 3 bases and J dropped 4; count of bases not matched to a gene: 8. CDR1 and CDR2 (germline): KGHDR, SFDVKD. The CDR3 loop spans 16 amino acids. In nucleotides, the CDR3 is TGTGCCACCAGTGATGCATCCGGGACAGGGGCTTACGAGCAGTACTTC. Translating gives CATSDASGTGAYEQYF.

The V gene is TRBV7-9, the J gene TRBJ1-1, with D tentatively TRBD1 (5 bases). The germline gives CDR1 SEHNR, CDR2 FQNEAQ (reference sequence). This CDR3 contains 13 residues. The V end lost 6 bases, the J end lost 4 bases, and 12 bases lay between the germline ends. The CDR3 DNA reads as TGTGCCAGCAGTCATCCAGGGAGCACTGAAGCTTTCTTT. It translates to CASSHPGSTEAFF.

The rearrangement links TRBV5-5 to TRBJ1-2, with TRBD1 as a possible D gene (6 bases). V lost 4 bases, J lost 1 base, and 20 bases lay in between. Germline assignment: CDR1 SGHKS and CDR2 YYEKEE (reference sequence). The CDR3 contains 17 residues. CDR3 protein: CASSLTGSSGHNYGYTF. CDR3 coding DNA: TGTGCCAGCAGCCTAACAGGGTCCTCGGGGCATAACTATGGCTACACCTTC.

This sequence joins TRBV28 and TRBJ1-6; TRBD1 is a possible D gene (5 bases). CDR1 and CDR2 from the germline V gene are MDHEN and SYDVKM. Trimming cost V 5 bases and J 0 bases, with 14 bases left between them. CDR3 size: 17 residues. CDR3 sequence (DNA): TGTGCCAGCAGTCCCCAGGGTTCGAGCTCCTATAATTCACCCCTCCACTTT. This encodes CASSPQGSSSYNSPLHF.